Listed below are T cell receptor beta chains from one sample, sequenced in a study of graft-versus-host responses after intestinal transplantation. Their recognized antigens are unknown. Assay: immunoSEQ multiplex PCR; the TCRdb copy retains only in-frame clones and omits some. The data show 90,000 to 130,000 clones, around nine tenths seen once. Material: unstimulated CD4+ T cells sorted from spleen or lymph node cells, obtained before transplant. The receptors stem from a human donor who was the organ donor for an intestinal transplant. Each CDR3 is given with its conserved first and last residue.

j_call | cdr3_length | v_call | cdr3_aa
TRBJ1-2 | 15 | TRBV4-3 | CASSQGWSGNYGYTF
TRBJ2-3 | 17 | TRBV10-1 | CASRTLDQRGPTDTQYF
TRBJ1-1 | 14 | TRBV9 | CASRSEGLNTEAFF
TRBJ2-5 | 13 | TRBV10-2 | CASPGVVGLTQYF
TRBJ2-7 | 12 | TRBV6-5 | CASRGLAGEQYF
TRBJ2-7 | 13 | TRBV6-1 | CASSEVGQGEQYF
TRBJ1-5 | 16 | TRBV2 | CASSEMRLTTNQPQHF
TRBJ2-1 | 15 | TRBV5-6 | CASSETSGRANEQFF
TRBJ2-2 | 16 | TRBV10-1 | CAISKKLAGGRGELFF
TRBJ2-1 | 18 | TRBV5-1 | CASSSSLRLAGGRDEQFF
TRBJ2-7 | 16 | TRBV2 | CASSEFGQSTTYEQYF
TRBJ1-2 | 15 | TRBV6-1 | CASSPADRTFYGYTF
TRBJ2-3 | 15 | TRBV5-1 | CASRRTSGYTDTQYF
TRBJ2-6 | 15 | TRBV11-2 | CASSSRESGANVLTF
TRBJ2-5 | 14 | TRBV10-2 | CASRNRQGAETQYF
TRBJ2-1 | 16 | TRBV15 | CATSRGLAEAQGEQFF
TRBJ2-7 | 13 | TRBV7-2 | CASSLETDYEQYF
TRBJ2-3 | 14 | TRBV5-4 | CASSLVHSTDTQYF
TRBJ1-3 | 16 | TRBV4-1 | CASSRGTGGPGNTIYF
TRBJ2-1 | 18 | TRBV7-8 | CASSFLSWRKQGMVEQFF
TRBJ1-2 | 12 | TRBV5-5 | CASSPLGYGYTF
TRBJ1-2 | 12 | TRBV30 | CATGGRNYGYTF
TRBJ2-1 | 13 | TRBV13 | CASSLGRENEQFF
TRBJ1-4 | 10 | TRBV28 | CASSGEKLFF